A single sample gave rise to the 26 T cell receptor beta chains below, sequenced in a study of human T cells and chemical hapten exposure. MiXCR, applied by TCRdb to the RACE reads, yields one record per CDR3 protein. The table has 270,000 or so distinct CDR3 sequences, approximately 7.5% seen once. The time point: pre-sensitization, week 0. The treatment is: therapeutic diphenylcyclopropenone sensitization with weekly scalp DPC. The material sequenced was whole blood, taken in connection with sensitization to the hapten diphenylcyclopropenone (DPC). All receptors derive from a man younger than 35 with alopecia areata. Some clones in this sample may be carry-over from other donors' samples.

The V and J genes are TRBV9 and TRBJ1-5, with TRBD1 matching over 8 bases. CDR1 is SGDLS and CDR2 is YYNGEE in the germline V gene. V lost 3 bases and J lost 2; bases outside the gene matches: 7. The CDR3 contains 16 residues. This CDR3 reads CASSASGQVGNQPQHF. The CDR3, as DNA: TGTGCCAGCAGCGCATCGGGACAGGTTGGCAATCAGCCCCAGCATTTT. Variable domain in full (rest from reference TRBV9 and TRBJ1-5): DSGVTQTPKHLITATGQRVTLRCSPRSGDLSVYWYQQSLDQGLQFLIQYYNGEERAKGNILERFSAQQFPDLHSELNLSSLELGDSALYFCASSASGQVGNQPQHFGDGTRLSIL.

This clonotype showed up many times. The gene calls are TRBV9 and TRBJ2-6; a possible D gene is TRBD2 (5 bases). The V end was cut by 5 bases, the J end by 4 bases, with 22 bases between. The germline gives CDR1 SGDLS, CDR2 YYNGEE. This CDR3 is 18 amino acids long. The CDR3: CASSPPPLRAPGANVLTF. As DNA, the CDR3 is TGTGCCAGCAGTCCCCCCCCGCTGAGGGCACCCGGGGCCAACGTCCTGACTTTC.

The chain recombines TRBV7-9 with TRBJ2-4; possibly TRBD1 for D (6 bases). V was trimmed by 2 bases and J by 0 bases, leaving 17 bases between them. The CDR3 extends over 18 amino acids. Germline V gene sequence: CDR1 SEHNR, CDR2 FQNEAQ (reference sequence). This CDR3 reads CASSLTGTSLLAKNIQYF. The DNA of the CDR3 is TGTGCCAGCAGCTTAACAGGGACCTCGTTACTAGCCAAAAACATTCAGTACTTC. Together with reference TRBV7-9 and TRBJ2-4, the CDR3 gives the full variable domain: DTGVSQNPRHKITKRGQNVTFRCDPISEHNRLYWYRQTLGQGPEFLTYFQNEAQLEKSRLLSDRFSAERPKGSFSTLEIQRTEQGDSAMYLCASSLTGTSLLAKNIQYFGAGTRLSVL.

The rearrangement joins TRBV12-3 or TRBV12-4 to TRBJ2-1; D not resolved. The CDR3 is 12 amino acids. V lost 5 bases, J lost 6 bases, and 8 bases lay in between. The CDR3 bases are TGTGCCAGCAGTCACGTACCCAATGAGCAGTTCTTC. This codes for CASSHVPNEQFF.

In this sample, this clonotype turned up a few times. The chain links TRBV7-3 to TRBJ2-1, with D perhaps matching TRBD2 (6 bases). With 0 bases removed from V and 7 bases from J, the gap between germline ends came to 19 bases. The CDR3 covers 17 residues. Germline V gene lookup returns CDR1 SGHTA and CDR2 FQGTGA. In DNA, the CDR3 is TGTGCCAGCAGCTTAACGGCCGGAGGGCCCCCCGGTAATGAGCAGTTCTTC. This sequence encodes CASSLTAGGPPGNEQFF.

This clonotype has more than one count but fewer than ten. The rearrangement uses TRBV3-1 and TRBJ2-1; D may match TRBD1 or TRBD2 (5 bases each). Germline V gene lookup returns CDR1 LGHDT and CDR2 YNNKEL (reference sequence). V was pared by 0 bases and J by 10 bases, with 22 bases between. This CDR3 is 17 amino acids long. Here the CDR3 DNA reads TGTGCCAGCAGCCAAGATCCCCGGGACGCACATCGAGGGGAGCAGTTCTTC. Translating it yields CASSQDPRDAHRGEQFF.

The chain has TRBV9 and TRBJ2-6; D is ambiguous. V lost 2 bases and J 2 bases, leaving 8 bases between the germline ends. The CDR3 is 15 amino acids. Germline assignment: CDR1 SGDLS and CDR2 YYNGEE. CDR3 bases: TGTGCCAGCAGCGTCGATCCGGCTGGGGCCAACGTCCTGACTTTC. Amino acid sequence: CASSVDPAGANVLTF.

This clonotype was seen repeatedly, ten times or more. The chain has TRBV5-6 and TRBJ1-1; D remains ambiguous. Trimming cost V 0 bases and J 4 bases, with 16 bases left between them. This CDR3 has 16 residues. The germline CDR1 and CDR2 sequences are SGHDT and YYEEEE. Written as DNA, the CDR3 is TGTGCCAGCAGCTTGGAAGCCCGGGGTCGGAGCACTGAAGCTTTCTTT. Amino acid sequence: CASSLEARGRSTEAFF.

The chain links TRBV28 to TRBJ2-5; 11 bases align to TRBD2. Germline CDR1 and CDR2: MDHEN and SYDVKM. Trimming removed 4 bases from V and 2 bases from J; junction bases left unmatched: 3. The CDR3 extends over 15 amino acids. The CDR3 bases are TGTGCCAGCAGTTCCCCTAGCGGGGGGCAAGAGACCCAGTACTTC. Amino acids: CASSSPSGGQETQYF.

The V gene is TRBV5-1, the J gene TRBJ1-4, with 7 bases fitting TRBD1. The CDR3 runs to 15 residues. J gave up 8 bases and V 0 bases, and 7 bases lay outside the gene matches. Germline-derived CDR1 and CDR2 are SGHRS and YFSETQ. The CDR3 loop reads CASSLEGGGKEKLFF. The CDR3 DNA follows: TGCGCCAGCAGCTTGGAAGGGGGCGGCAAAGAAAAACTGTTTTTT.

In its sample, this clonotype was seen many times. The chain employs TRBV4-3 and TRBJ1-6; no definite D call. Germline CDR1 is LGHNA and CDR2 is YSLEER. This CDR3 has 15 residues. The ends were cut back, 0 bases at V and 7 bases at J, with 10 bases in the middle. CDR3 DNA sequence: TGCGCCAGCAGCCAAGATAGGACGCGGAATTCACCCCTCCACTTT. This sequence encodes CASSQDRTRNSPLHF.

This clonotype was detected a few times. The J gene is TRBJ2-2, the V gene TRBV5-5; 8 bases line up with TRBD1. The J segment lost 6 bases and the V segment lost 4 bases, leaving 11 bases of the junction unmatched. CDR3 length equals 16 residues. Per germline, CDR1 SGHKS and CDR2 YYEKEE (reference sequence). The CDR3 loop reads CASSLQGAGEPGELFF. The DNA of the CDR3 is TGTGCCAGCAGCCTCCAGGGGGCTGGGGAACCCGGGGAGCTGTTTTTT.

Ten or more counts support this clonotype. V gene TRBV4-1 combines with J gene TRBJ2-7; no clear D gene. The CDR3 has 15 residues. V was shortened by 1 base and J by 3 bases, with 13 bases between the two germline ends. Looked up from germline, CDR1 is MGHRA and CDR2 is YSYEKL. The chain's CDR3 is CASSQGIGLNYEQYF. The CDR3 coding sequence is TGCGCCAGCAGCCAAGGCATTGGGTTAAACTACGAGCAGTACTTC.

This clonotype has a count of ten or more. The genes are TRBV27 and TRBJ2-5, with 8 bases identical to TRBD1. Germline V gives CDR1 MNHEY, CDR2 SMNVEV (reference sequence). With V trimmed by 5 bases and J by 9 bases, 17 bases remained unmatched. CDR3 length: 16 residues. The CDR3 protein is CASSGQTGARFRAQYF. CDR3 coding DNA: TGTGCCAGCAGTGGCCAGACAGGGGCCCGGTTCCGGGCCCAGTACTTC.

This clonotype was counted at least ten times. The chain combines TRBV12-3 or TRBV12-4 with TRBJ2-3; no clear D. This CDR3 is built from 11 residues. Trimming cost V 4 bases and J 6 bases, with 5 bases left between them. The CDR3 sequence: CASSSRDTQYF. The CDR3, as DNA: TGTGCCAGCAGTTCCAGGGATACGCAGTATTTT.

This clonotype was detected a few times. CDR3 loop: CASSLSSGANYGYTF. The CDR3 DNA reads TGTGCCAGCAGTTTATCGAGCGGTGCTAACTATGGCTACACCTTC. The chain is built from TRBV27 and TRBJ1-2; D unresolved. V was trimmed by 0 bases and J by 0 bases, leaving 8 bases between them. The CDR3 spans 15 residues. The germline CDR1 and CDR2 sequences are MNHEY and SMNVEV (reference sequence).

CDR3 loop: CASRNAVRAYGYTF. In DNA, the CDR3 is TGCGCCAGCAGAAATGCGGTCAGAGCTTATGGCTACACCTTC. The chain joins TRBV4-1 to TRBJ1-2; D is ambiguous. Trimming removed 6 bases at V and 5 bases at J, with 16 bases between. Germline CDR1 and CDR2: MGHRA and YSYEKL. The CDR3 covers 14 residues.

This rearrangement joins TRBV3-1 to TRBJ1-5, with D hard to call. V dropped 1 base and J dropped 4 bases, with 11 bases sitting between them. This CDR3 is built from 15 residues. Germline lookup yields CDR1 LGHDT and CDR2 YNNKEL (reference sequence). The CDR3 bases are TGTGCCAGCAGCCAAGGGGCAGAGACGAATCAGCCCCAGCATTTT. Protein: CASSQGAETNQPQHF.

This chain uses TRBV7-2 with TRBJ1-4, with TRBD1 identical over 7 bases. V lost 0 bases, J lost 5 bases, and 0 bases stayed unmatched. The germline V gene has CDR1 SGHTA and CDR2 FQGNSA. This CDR3 has 14 residues. CDR3 amino acids: CASSLATGNEKLFF. In DNA form, the CDR3 reads TGTGCCAGCAGCTTAGCGACAGGGAATGAAAAACTGTTTTTT.

This clonotype was detected only a few times. The chain uses TRBV6-5 and TRBJ1-2; 8 bases line up with TRBD1. CDR1 is MNHEY and CDR2 is SVGAGI in the germline V gene. CDR3 length equals 14 residues. V lost 4 bases and J lost 6; bases outside the gene matches: 7. DNA of the CDR3: TGTGCCAGCAGTTTTTTCGGACAGGGAAATGGCTACACCTTC. This encodes CASSFFGQGNGYTF.

V is TRBV18 and J is TRBJ1-2; tentatively, D is TRBD1 (6 bases). Germline lookup yields CDR1 KGHSH and CDR2 LQKENI. Trimming stripped 4 bases from V and 1 base from J, with 16 bases between. This CDR3 region has 16 residues. The CDR3 region has the DNA TGTGCCAGCTCACTAATCCCGGGACACTATAACTATGGCTACACCTTC. Its protein product is CASSLIPGHYNYGYTF.

There are a few counts of this clonotype. The chain is built from TRBV18 and TRBJ2-1; perhaps TRBD1 as D (6 bases). CDR3 length: 15 amino acids. The germline V and J ends were trimmed by 3 bases and 5 bases, with 14 bases remaining between them. Per germline, CDR1 KGHSH and CDR2 LQKENI. The CDR3, as DNA: TGTGCCAGCTCACCTTCTAACAGGGCGGACAATGAGCAGTTCTTC. Translated, it gives CASSPSNRADNEQFF. Variable domain in full (rest from reference TRBV18 and TRBJ2-1): NAGVMQNPRHLVRRRGQEARLRCSPMKGHSHVYWYRQLPEEGLKFMVYLQKENIIDESGMPKERFSAEFPKEGPSILRIQQVVRGDSAAYFCASSPSNRADNEQFFGPGTRLTVL.

This clonotype was seen ten or more times. This sequence joins TRBV20-1 and TRBJ2-1; D possibly uses TRBD1 or TRBD2 (5 bases each). In germline, CDR1 is DFQATT, CDR2 SNEGSKA (reference sequence). The CDR3 has 16 residues. V lost 5 bases, J lost 0 bases, and 17 bases lay in between. DNA for the CDR3: TGCAGTGCTCTGACCCGGGACGGGCACTCCTACAATGAGCAGTTCTTC. Its translation is CSALTRDGHSYNEQFF.

A few counts support this clonotype. The chain uses TRBV3-1 and TRBJ1-3; maybe TRBD1 (6 bases). Trimming cost V 0 bases and J 2 bases, with 11 bases left between them. CDR3 size: 16 residues. Germline loops: CDR1 LGHDT, CDR2 YNNKEL (reference sequence). The CDR3 here is CASSQDEQGTGNTIYF. The CDR3 coding sequence is TGTGCCAGCAGCCAAGATGAACAGGGAACTGGAAACACCATATATTTT.

The V and J genes are TRBV4-1 and TRBJ1-5, with D maybe TRBD1 (6 bases). The CDR3 totals 16 residues. Germline CDR1 is MGHRA and CDR2 is YSYEKL. Trimming took off 4 bases at V and 4 bases at J, with 17 bases between the two ends. CDR3 sequence: CASSPHVQGINQPQHF. For the CDR3, the DNA is TGCGCCAGCAGCCCGCATGTGCAGGGGATAAATCAGCCCCAGCATTTT.

V is TRBV10-3 and J is TRBJ2-7, with 11 bases lining up with TRBD1. Germline V lookup: CDR1 ENHRY, CDR2 SYGVKD. This CDR3 region has 14 residues. After removal of 6 bases from V and 3 bases from J, the junction contained 4 bases not matched to a gene. The CDR3 region has the DNA TGTGCCATCAGAGACGGGACAGGGGGCTACGAGCAGTACGTC. It yields the protein CAIRDGTGGYEQYV.